The 7 T cell receptor beta chains given below trace back to one sample, sequenced in a study of cytomegalovirus exposure and HLA in healthy donors. The PCR was carried out with 60 Vbeta primers and 13 Jbeta primers. Libraries were prepared by immunoSEQ multiplex PCR; TCRdb keeps only in-frame clonotypes and omits some of them. The table includes some 150,000 clones, 79% detected once. The sample comprised PBMCs. Receptors were obtained from a middle-aged man in good health and CMV-seronegative.

The chain couples TRBV2 to TRBJ1-5; a weak D match, TRBD1 (6 bases). The germline V gene has CDR1 SNHLY and CDR2 FYNNEI. The CDR3 is made up of 12 amino acids. Trimming took 7 bases from V and 10 from J, leaving 14 bases between them. CDR3 protein: CASTPDSLPQHF. The CDR3 nucleotides read TGTGCCAGCACCCCGGACAGCCTTCCCCAGCATTTT.

The chain carries TRBV7-9 and TRBJ1-2; 10 bases line up with TRBD1. J was trimmed by 7 bases and V by 5 bases; bases with no gene match: 7. The CDR3 is made up of 14 amino acids. Per the germline V gene, CDR1 is SEHNR and CDR2 is FQNEAQ (reference sequence). The CDR3 nucleotides read TGTGCCAGCAGCCGCGGGACAGGGGAAAGTGGCTACACCTTC. Its translation is CASSRGTGESGYTF.

This rearrangement joins TRBV2 to TRBJ1-5; D might be TRBD1 (5 bases). In germline, CDR1 is SNHLY, CDR2 FYNNEI. The CDR3 totals 17 residues. The V gene lost 4 bases and the J gene lost 6 bases, with 22 bases spanning the gap. CDR3 amino acids: CASSASGGVGGSQPQHF. The DNA for the CDR3 is TGTGCCAGCAGTGCTTCGGGGGGTGTCGGCGGTTCTCAGCCCCAGCATTTT.

The V gene is TRBV5-1, the J gene TRBJ2-5; the match to TRBD2 covers 7 bases. Germline V CDR1 and CDR2: SGHRS, YFSETQ. The CDR3 has 15 residues. Trimming removed 2 bases from V and 5 bases from J; junction bases left unmatched: 9. The CDR3 DNA reads as TGCGCCAGCAGCTTTCGCCCTAGCGGTGGGGAGACCCAGTACTTC. Its translation is CASSFRPSGGETQYF.

The chain employs TRBV28 and TRBJ2-5; 9 bases agree with TRBD1. The DNA end is more similar to TRBJ2-7, so the J call may be wrong. Germline V lookup: CDR1 MDHEN, CDR2 SYDVKM. The CDR3 has 15 residues. The CDR3: CASRPPGTGLREQYF. DNA of the CDR3: TGTGCCAGCAGGCCACCTGGGACAGGGCTACGCGAGCAGTACTTC.

A few counts support this clone. The chain carries TRBV5-1 and TRBJ2-1; 11 nucleotides line up with TRBD2. This CDR3 contains 20 residues. Germline V gene data show CDR1 as SGHRS and CDR2 as YFSETQ. V was clipped by 9 bases and J by 4 bases; unmatched bases: 24. As DNA, the CDR3 is TGCGCCACTAAAGATAAGGAACTAGCGGGAGCTTTCAGGGGGTACAATGAGCAGTTCTTC. Protein: CATKDKELAGAFRGYNEQFF.

The sample holds a few counts of this clone. This sequence joins TRBV15 and TRBJ2-3; TRBD2 aligns across 11 bases. Germline CDR1 is LNHNV and CDR2 is YYDKDF (reference sequence). The ends lost 4 bases at V and 6 bases at J; junction bases unmatched: 3. This CDR3 is built from 14 residues. CDR3 residues: CATSKLAGADTQYF. CDR3 sequence (DNA): TGTGCCACCAGCAAACTAGCGGGGGCGGATACGCAGTATTTT.